This T cell receptor beta chain appears in the sequencing data of a study of blood T cell repertoires in COVID-19. Authors' data handling: Researchers report that nucleated cell counts were estimated from reference gene primer amplification. Profiling relied on immunoSEQ multiplex PCR, and the TCRdb table lists in-frame clones only, not all of them. The DNA was the basis for D and trimming; V, J and clone size are from that table. This table has under 300,000 clones, about 89% appearing once. The study drew participants aged roughly 18 to 89 years from roughly 25 US areas. The source is a middle-aged man who had recovered from COVID-19. The sequenced sample was PBMCs or T cells enriched from blood (not recorded which).

This chain's CDR3 is CASSYSTGGAGELFF. CDR3 DNA: TGTGCCAGCAGTTACTCGACCGGGGGGGCCGGGGAGCTGTTTTTT. The chain links TRBV6-5 to TRBJ2-2; 8 bases map to TRBD2. The V and J ends lost 0 bases and 6 bases, in that order; junction bases with no gene match: 3. This CDR3 has 15 amino acids. Germline V gene data show CDR1 as MNHEY and CDR2 as SVGAGI.